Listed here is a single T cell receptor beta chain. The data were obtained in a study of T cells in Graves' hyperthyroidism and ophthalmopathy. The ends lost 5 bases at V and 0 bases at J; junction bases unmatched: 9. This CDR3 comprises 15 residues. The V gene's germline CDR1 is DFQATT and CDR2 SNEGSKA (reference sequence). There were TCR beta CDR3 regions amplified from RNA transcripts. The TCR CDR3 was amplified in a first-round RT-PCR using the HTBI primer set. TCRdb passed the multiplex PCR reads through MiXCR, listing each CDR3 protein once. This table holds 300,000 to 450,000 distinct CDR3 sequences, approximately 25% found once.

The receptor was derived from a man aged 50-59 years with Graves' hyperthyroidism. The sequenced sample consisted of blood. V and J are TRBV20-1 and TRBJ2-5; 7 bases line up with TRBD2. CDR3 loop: CSAQEAGGYQETQYF. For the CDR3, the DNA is TGCAGTGCTCAGGAGGCCGGGGGGTACCAAGAGACCCAGTACTTC.